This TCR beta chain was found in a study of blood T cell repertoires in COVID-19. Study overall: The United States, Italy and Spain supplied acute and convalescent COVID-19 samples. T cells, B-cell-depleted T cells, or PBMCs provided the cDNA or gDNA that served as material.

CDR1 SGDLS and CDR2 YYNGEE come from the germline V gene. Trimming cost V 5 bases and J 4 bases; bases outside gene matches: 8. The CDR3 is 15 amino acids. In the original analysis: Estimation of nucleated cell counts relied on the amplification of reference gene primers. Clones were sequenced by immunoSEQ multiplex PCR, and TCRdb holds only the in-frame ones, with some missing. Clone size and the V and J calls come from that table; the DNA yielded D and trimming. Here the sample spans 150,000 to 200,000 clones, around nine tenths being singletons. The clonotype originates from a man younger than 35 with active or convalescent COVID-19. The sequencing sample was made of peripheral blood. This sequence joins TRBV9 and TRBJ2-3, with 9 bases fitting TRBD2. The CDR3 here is CASSLSGSGSDTQYF. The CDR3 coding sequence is TGTGCCAGCAGTCTTAGCGGGAGCGGGTCAGATACGCAGTATTTT.